This TCR beta chain emerged from a study of T-cell memory formation after mild COVID-19. Study overall: Across donors, TCR clusters were largely donor specific. The study's findings and limits: In second-wave clones peaking day 37, SARS-CoV-2 specificity remained unconfirmed. Mainly CM and EM harbored the contracting CD4+ clones; mainly EMRA harbored the CD8+ ones.

This clonotype was seen only a few times. The target antigen is unknown. Between the trimmed V and J ends, which lost 8 bases and 1 base, there was a span of 11 bases. Germline values: CDR1 SGHTA, CDR2 FQGNSA. The CDR3 length is 13 residues. With constant-segment primers, 5'RACE yielded cDNA libraries of TCR alpha and TCR beta that carried sample barcodes and UMIs. TCRdb reprocessed the 5' RACE reads with MiXCR, giving one entry per CDR3 protein. The table shows just over 300,000 distinct CDR3 sequences, with roughly a fifth occurring only once. This chain joins TRBV7-2 and TRBJ1-2; D not resolved. The sequenced material came from PBMCs or a T cell subset sorted from them (not recorded which). The clonotype originates from a man aged 18 to 35 who had mild COVID-19 (a few samples of this study predate the infection). Cell type and time point are not known. The CDR3 loop is CASVMSFNYGYTF. Written as DNA, the CDR3 is TGTGCCAGCGTGATGAGTTTTAACTATGGCTACACCTTC.